Listed below are T cell receptor beta chains from one sample, sequenced in a study of T cells in Graves' hyperthyroidism and ophthalmopathy. TCRdb analysed the multiplex PCR reads with MiXCR anew, one entry per CDR3 protein. The sample carries 450,000 to 600,000 distinct CDR3 sequences, 15% to 20% recorded once. The source material was blood. Receptors originate from a man between 35 and 55 years old with Graves' ophthalmopathy. CDR3s include the opening cysteine and the closing phenylalanine or tryptophan. The D gene is left open where the match is weak. The listing skips clone size in some rows; elsewhere it reads once, few, many or a size class.

v_call	j_call	clone_size	d_call	cdr3_aa	cdr3_nt
TRBV6-1	TRBJ2-2	few	-	CASSHPPGTGELFF	TGTGCCAGCAGCCATCCGCCAGGGACCGGGGAGCTGTTTTTT
TRBV11-2	TRBJ1-1	many	-	CASSSQTGVTEAFF	TGTGCCAGCAGCTCCCAGACCGGGGTCACTGAAGCTTTCTTT
TRBV27	TRBJ1-2	once	TRBD1	CASTNRGGYGYTF	TGTGCCAGCACCAACAGGGGCGGCTATGGCTACACCTTC
TRBV18	TRBJ2-5	many	-	CASSPLSGQRGETQYF	TGTGCCAGCTCACCGTTATCAGGACAGCGCGGAGAGACCCAGTACTTC
TRBV6-2/TRBV6-3	TRBJ1-2	once	-	CASGGGYYGYTF	TGTGCCTCCGGGGGGGGTTACTATGGCTACACCTTC
TRBV7-9	TRBJ2-1	many	TRBD2	CASSFDGTRGGNEQFF	TGTGCCAGCAGTTTCGACGGGACTAGAGGCGGCAATGAGCAGTTCTTC
TRBV30	TRBJ2-1	-	TRBD2	CAWRSSGGAYNEQFF	TGTGCCTGGAGGTCTAGCGGGGGGGCCTACAATGAGCAGTTCTTC
TRBV7-6	TRBJ1-4	many	-	CASSLDSGEKLFF	TGTGCCAGCAGCTTGGACAGCGGGGAAAAACTGTTTTTT
TRBV29-1	TRBJ2-5	-	-	CRPGGRGTQYF	TGCAGACCGGGGGGCCGGGGGACCCAGTACTTC
TRBV27	TRBJ1-3	-	-	CASSYKSSGNTIYF	TGTGCCAGCAGTTACAAGAGCTCTGGAAACACCATATATTTT
TRBV6-1	TRBJ2-3	-	-	CASRFGESTDTQYF	TGTGCCAGCAGATTTGGGGAAAGCACAGATACGCAGTATTTT
TRBV6-2/TRBV6-3	TRBJ2-1	-	TRBD2	CASSSVAGGEQFF	TGTGCCAGCAGTTCGGTAGCGGGGGGGGAGCAGTTCTTC
TRBV12-3/TRBV12-4	TRBJ2-2	-	TRBD2	CASSSREVTGELFF	TGTGCCAGCAGTTCGCGGGAGGTCACCGGGGAGCTGTTTTTT
TRBV6-1	TRBJ1-6	-	TRBD1	CASSPTGTGSSYNSPLHF	TGTGCCAGCAGTCCTACAGGGACAGGGAGCTCCTATAATTCACCCCTCCACTTT
TRBV6-5	TRBJ2-7	-	TRBD2	CASSYSSGSWGYEQYF	TGTGCCAGCAGTTACTCCAGCGGGAGTTGGGGCTACGAGCAGTACTTC
TRBV6-2/TRBV6-3	TRBJ1-1	-	-	CASSFERGGSTEAFF	TGTGCCAGCAGTTTTGAAAGGGGAGGGAGCACTGAAGCTTTCTTT
TRBV7-9	TRBJ2-3	few	-	CASSLGPHTDTQYF	TGTGCCAGCAGCCTGGGACCCCACACAGATACGCAGTATTTT